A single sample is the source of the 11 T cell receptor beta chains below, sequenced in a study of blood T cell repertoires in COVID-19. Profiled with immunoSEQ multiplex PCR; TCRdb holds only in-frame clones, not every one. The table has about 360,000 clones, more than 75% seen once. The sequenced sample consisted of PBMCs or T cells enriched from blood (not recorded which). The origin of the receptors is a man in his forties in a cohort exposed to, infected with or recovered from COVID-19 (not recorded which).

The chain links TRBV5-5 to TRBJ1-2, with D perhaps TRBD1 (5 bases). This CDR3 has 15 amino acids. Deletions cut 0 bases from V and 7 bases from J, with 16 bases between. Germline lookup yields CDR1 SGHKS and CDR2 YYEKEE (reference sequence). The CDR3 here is CASSLVRGSYGGYTF. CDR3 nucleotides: TGTGCCAGCAGCTTGGTTCGGGGGAGTTATGGTGGCTACACCTTC.

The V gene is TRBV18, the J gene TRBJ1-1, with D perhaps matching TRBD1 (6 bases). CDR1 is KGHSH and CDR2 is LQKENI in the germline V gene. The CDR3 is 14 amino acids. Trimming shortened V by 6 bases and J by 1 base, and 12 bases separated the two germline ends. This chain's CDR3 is CASSATRGNTEAFF. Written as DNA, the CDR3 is TGTGCCAGCTCGGCAACCAGGGGGAACACTGAAGCTTTCTTT.

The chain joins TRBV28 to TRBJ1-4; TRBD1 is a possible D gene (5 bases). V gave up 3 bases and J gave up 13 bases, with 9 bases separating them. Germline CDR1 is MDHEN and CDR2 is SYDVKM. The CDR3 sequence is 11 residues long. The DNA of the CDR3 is TGTGCCAGCAGTTTCGTCGGGGGACTGTTTTTT. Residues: CASSFVGGLFF.

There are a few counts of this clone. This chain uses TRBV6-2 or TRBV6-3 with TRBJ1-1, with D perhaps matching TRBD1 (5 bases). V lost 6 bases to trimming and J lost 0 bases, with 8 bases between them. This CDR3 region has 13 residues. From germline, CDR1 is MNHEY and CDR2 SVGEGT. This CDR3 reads CASSSRVNTEAFF. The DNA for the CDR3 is TGTGCCAGCAGCAGCAGGGTGAACACTGAAGCTTTCTTT.

CDR3: CATSRDSGTSSYEQYF. CDR3 bases: TGTGCCACCAGCAGAGATTCAGGGACTAGTAGTTACGAGCAGTACTTC. The chain joins TRBV15 to TRBJ2-7; TRBD2 aligns across 8 bases. V was clipped by 0 bases and J by 4 bases; unmatched bases: 8. The CDR3 spans 16 residues. Germline V lookup: CDR1 LNHNV, CDR2 YYDKDF (reference sequence).

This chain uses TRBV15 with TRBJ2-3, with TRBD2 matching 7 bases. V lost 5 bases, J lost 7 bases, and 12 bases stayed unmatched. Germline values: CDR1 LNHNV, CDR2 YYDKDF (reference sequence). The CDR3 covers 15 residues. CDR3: CATSGELGGSNTQYF. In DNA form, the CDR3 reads TGTGCCACCAGCGGCGAGTTGGGCGGGAGTAATACGCAGTATTTT.

The CDR3 sequence: CASSTIKSTIYF. The CDR3 DNA sequence: TGTGCCAGTAGTACTATCAAGAGCACCATATATTTT. The J gene is TRBJ1-3, the V gene TRBV19, with D hard to call. V lost 4 bases and J lost 9, with 10 bases in between. Germline assignment: CDR1 LNHDA and CDR2 SQIVND (reference sequence). The CDR3 runs 12 residues.

As DNA, the CDR3 is TGTGCCAGCAGCCAGGGACAGCAGAGGGCCATTCAAGAGACCCAGTACTTC. Protein sequence: CASSQGQQRAIQETQYF. This sequence joins TRBV5-4 and TRBJ2-5; 7 bases fit TRBD1. The length of the CDR3 is 17 residues. J lost 2 bases, V lost 4 bases, and 14 bases had no gene match. Germline-derived CDR1 and CDR2 are SGHNT and YYREEE (reference sequence).

In DNA form, the CDR3 reads TGTGCCAGCAGCTTAGGAGGGAGACCCTACGAGCAGTACTTC. It translates to CASSLGGRPYEQYF. This chain joins TRBV11-2 and TRBJ2-7; D perhaps matches TRBD2 (5 bases). The germline V and J ends were trimmed by 1 base and 2 bases, with 9 bases remaining between them. This CDR3 comprises 14 residues. Germline-derived CDR1 and CDR2 are SGHAT and FQNNGV.

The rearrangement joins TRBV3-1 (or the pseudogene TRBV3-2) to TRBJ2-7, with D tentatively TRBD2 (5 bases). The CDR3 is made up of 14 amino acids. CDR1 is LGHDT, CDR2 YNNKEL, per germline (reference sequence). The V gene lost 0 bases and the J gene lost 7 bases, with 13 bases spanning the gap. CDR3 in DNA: TGTGCCAGCAGCCAAGAGCCCCCCACGGGGGAGCAGTACTTC. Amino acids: CASSQEPPTGEQYF.

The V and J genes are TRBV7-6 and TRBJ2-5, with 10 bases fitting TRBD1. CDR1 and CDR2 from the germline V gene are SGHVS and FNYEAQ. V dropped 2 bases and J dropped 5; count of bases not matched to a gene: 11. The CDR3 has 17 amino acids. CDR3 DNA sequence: TGTGCCAGCAGCTTATACTCCGGGACAGGGGATTGGGAGACCCAGTACTTC. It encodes CASSLYSGTGDWETQYF.